The clone carrying this T cell receptor beta chain was counted ten times or more. Its antigen is currently unknown. The sample comes from a study of Graves' ophthalmopathy and Graves' hyperthyroidism. J lost 6 bases, V lost 7 bases, and 5 bases had no gene match. This CDR3 has 14 residues. The germline V gene has CDR1 SNHLY and CDR2 FYNNEI. Using RNA transcripts, the TCR beta CDR3 regions were amplified. HTBI primers were employed in first-round RT-PCR, then a second-round multiplex PCR followed. TCRdb re-analysed the multiplex PCR reads in MiXCR, keeping a single row per CDR3 protein. This sample has a few hundred thousand distinct CDR3 sequences, with more than 20% found just once. Overall study findings and caveats: Also, most clonotypes expanded in the thyroid above 0.001 frequency appeared in blood.

This chain joins TRBV2 and TRBJ2-7; TRBD2 aligns across 14 bases. The receptor's source is a woman between 18 and 29 years old with stable Graves' hyperthyroidism. Sequences were obtained from peripheral blood. The chain's CDR3 is CASMGLAGVPEQYF. The CDR3, as DNA: TGTGCCAGCATGGGACTAGCGGGAGTTCCCGAGCAGTACTTC. Variable domain in full (rest from reference TRBV2 and TRBJ2-7): EPEVTQTPSHQVTQMGQEVILRCVPISNHLYFYWYRQILGQKVEFLVSFYNNEISEKSEIFDDQFSVERPDGSNFTLKIRSTKLEDSAMYFCASMGLAGVPEQYFGPGTRLTVT.